This T cell receptor (beta chain) was documented in a study of CD8+ T cells in alopecia areata. CDR1 and CDR2 from the germline V gene are KGHSH and LQKENI. The ends were cut back, 3 bases at V and 2 bases at J, with 13 bases in the middle. The CDR3 length is 15 residues. Sequencing used cDNA as its template, made by extracting RNA and reverse transcribing it. Sequencing was performed with immunoSEQ multiplex PCR; in TCRdb, only in-frame clones are kept and a portion is missing. The sample has under 200,000 clones, approximately 57% seen once. Treatment here: oral pan-JAK inhibitor, 5-10 mg twice daily. Researchers picked out CD4+ and CD8+ T cells from PBMCs by sorting.

The V call is TRBV18, the J call TRBJ1-2, with a possible D match to TRBD1 (5 bases). Specimen: CD4+ T cells sorted from blood, collected at week 24, from a patient treated with tofacitinib. The receptor's source is a human donor with alopecia areata. CDR3 DNA sequence: TGTGCCAGCTCACCCTCCCCCGGGGACAACTATGGCTACACCTTC. Encoded protein: CASSPSPGDNYGYTF.